This paragraph reports one T cell receptor beta chain. Donors were grouped by their self-reported clinical history. This specimen comes from a study of blood T cell repertoires in COVID-19. Overall study context: Acute and convalescent COVID-19 specimens originated in the United States, Italy and Spain.

Looked up from germline, CDR1 is MNHEY and CDR2 is SMNVEV (reference sequence). The length of the CDR3 is 15 residues. V lost 5 bases to trimming and J lost 1 base; unmatched junction nucleotides: 4. Here immunoSEQ multiplex PCR was the method, and the copy in TCRdb shows in-frame clones only, minus some. The sample lists about 310,000 clones; 75% to 90% were seen once. This TCR derives from a woman aged 35 to 49 who had recovered from COVID-19. The rearrangement joins TRBV27 to TRBJ2-3, with 9 nucleotides matching TRBD1. The sample was PBMCs or T cells enriched from blood (not recorded which). CDR3 nucleotide sequence: TGTGCCAGCAGTCTCCGGGACAGGGGCACAGATACGCAGTATTTT. It translates to CASSLRDRGTDTQYF.